This T cell receptor beta chain was obtained from a study of cytomegalovirus exposure and HLA in healthy donors. Study in general: Samples from HLA-typed donors yielded around 85 million unique TCRs in an early data release. Study results and limitations: Most TCR beta V segments were productive about 87% or about 30% of the time in an earlier analysis. TCR beta V- and J-gene trimming, according to a later analysis, was linked to a missense DCLRE1C variant.

V lost 5 bases and J 6 bases, leaving 7 bases between the germline ends. CDR1 and CDR2 (germline): DFQATT, SNEGSKA (reference sequence). The CDR3 has 10 residues. Use of 60 Vbeta and 13 Jbeta primers characterized the PCR. Only in-frame clones appear in the TCRdb table, and some are missing; sequencing was by immunoSEQ multiplex PCR. The table lists 180,000 or so clones, roughly four fifths of them singletons. A remark on this clone: The antigen remains unidentified.

The chain has TRBV20-1 and TRBJ1-2; TRBD1 is a possible D gene (6 bases). This clonotype was obtained from a female donor in good health and CMV-seronegative. Input material: PBMCs. The CDR3 here is CSARDNGYTF. The CDR3, as DNA: TGCAGTGCTCGGGACAATGGCTACACCTTC.